The 12 T cell receptor beta chains listed next were all sequenced from one sample in a study of T cell responses to AZD1222 COVID-19 vaccine. Sequenced by immunoSEQ multiplex PCR; TCRdb stores in-frame clones only, minus some. The sample holds about 100,000 clones, 92% seen once. The sample was peripheral blood, taken on day 0 of AZD1222 vaccination. Source of these receptors: an adult in good health.

The V call is TRBV6-1, the J call TRBJ1-2, with D uncertain. The CDR3 covers 12 residues. Looked up from germline, CDR1 is MNHNS and CDR2 is SASEGT. Trimming pared 1 base from V and 8 bases from J, leaving 8 bases between. CDR3 region: CASSEGAQGYTF. In DNA form, the CDR3 reads TGTGCCAGCAGTGAAGGGGCGCAAGGCTACACCTTC.

The chain has TRBV10-2 and TRBJ1-1; D call uncertain. CDR3 length equals 16 residues. With 3 bases removed from V and 1 base from J, the gap between germline ends came to 15 bases. Per the germline V gene, CDR1 is WSHSY and CDR2 is SAAADI. The chain's CDR3 is CASSDGRRLTNTEAFF. The CDR3 bases are TGCGCCAGCAGTGACGGGAGGAGGTTGACGAACACTGAAGCTTTCTTT.

This clone occurred once. The CDR3: CASSQDTANTEAFF. Here the CDR3 DNA reads TGCGCCAGCAGCCAAGATACAGCTAACACTGAAGCTTTCTTT. The chain couples TRBV4-1 to TRBJ1-1; D uncertain. V lost 0 bases and J 2 bases, leaving 7 bases between the germline ends. This CDR3 is 14 amino acids long. Germline CDR1 MGHRA, CDR2 YSYEKL.

This clone was observed a handful of times. This chain links TRBV4-2 with TRBJ2-7; TRBD2 matches at 12 bases. Per the germline V gene, CDR1 is LGHNA and CDR2 is YNFKEQ. V trimming: 4 bases; J trimming: 6 bases; junction bases outside the gene matches: 4. This CDR3 is built from 14 residues. As DNA, the CDR3 is TGTGCCAGCAGCCGTCCGGGACTAGCGGGCGAGCAGTACTTC. Residues: CASSRPGLAGEQYF.

This rearrangement joins TRBV7-6 to TRBJ2-3; TRBD1 agrees at 11 bases. The CDR3 has 16 residues. CDR1 SGHVS and CDR2 FNYEAQ come from the germline V gene. Germline trimming cut 5 bases from V and 6 bases from J; bases unmatched to any gene: 10. CDR3 bases: TGTGCCAGCAGCCCGATTCCGGACAGGGGGCGGGATACGCAGTATTTT. Protein product: CASSPIPDRGRDTQYF.

The chain recombines TRBV5-1 with TRBJ2-6; TRBD2 aligns across 15 bases. The CDR3 is 22 residues long. V shed 3 bases, J shed 0 bases, and the junction held 13 bases outside the gene matches. The germline V gene encodes CDR1 SGHRS and CDR2 YFSETQ. For the CDR3, the DNA is TGCGCCAGCAGCTATTTGTACGTGCCGGGACTAGCGGGGGGCTCTGGGGCCAACGTCCTGACTTTC. Translated: CASSYLYVPGLAGGSGANVLTF.

This chain joins TRBV4-1 and TRBJ1-2; 8 bases fit TRBD1. The CDR3 runs 14 residues. CDR1 and CDR2 from the germline V gene are MGHRA and YSYEKL. The V segment lost 2 bases and the J segment 6 bases; nucleotides outside the gene matches: 5. The CDR3 sequence is CASSQLQGAHGYTF. CDR3 DNA: TGCGCCAGCAGCCAACTTCAGGGGGCGCATGGCTACACCTTC.

This chain connects TRBV7-9 to TRBJ2-2; no firm D call. The germline V gene has CDR1 SEHNR and CDR2 FQNEAQ (reference sequence). V was clipped by 8 bases and J by 0 bases, with 16 bases between them. CDR3 size: 16 residues. The CDR3 loop is CASFSRLYTNTGELFF. The DNA for the CDR3 is TGTGCCAGCTTTTCGCGGCTCTATACGAACACCGGGGAGCTGTTTTTT.

This clone has just a few counts. The chain joins TRBV6-6 to TRBJ1-2, with TRBD1 identical over 7 bases. V lost 2 bases to trimming and J lost 4 bases; unmatched junction nucleotides: 4. Germline loops: CDR1 MNHNY, CDR2 SVGAGI (reference sequence). The CDR3 sequence is 14 residues long. CDR3 sequence: CASSYRGQRYGYTF. CDR3 bases: TGTGCCAGCAGTTACCGGGGACAGCGCTATGGCTACACCTTC.

The chain joins TRBV7-3 to TRBJ2-5; D is undetermined. The V gene's germline CDR1 is SGHTA and CDR2 FQGTGA. This CDR3 spans 15 amino acids. Trimming left V 0 bases short and J 5 bases short, with 13 bases between. The CDR3 is CASSLTAGTGETQYF. CDR3 DNA: TGTGCCAGCAGCTTAACGGCAGGTACTGGGGAGACCCAGTACTTC. The complete variable domain, with remaining parts taken from reference TRBV7-3 and TRBJ2-5, reads GAGVSQTPSNKVTEKGKYVELRCDPISGHTALYWYRQSLGQGPEFLIYFQGTGAADDSGLPNDRFFAVRPEGSVSTLKIQRTERGDSAVYLCASSLTAGTGETQYFGPGTRLLVL.

The V gene is TRBV5-8, the J gene TRBJ2-4; D not resolved. V was pared by 1 base and J by 14 bases, with 16 bases between. Germline CDR1 is SGHTS and CDR2 is YDEGEE. This CDR3 has 13 amino acids. The chain's CDR3 is CASSLYGPPIEYF. CDR3 sequence (DNA): TGTGCCAGCAGCTTGTACGGACCGCCGATTGAGTACTTC.

V usage is TRBV14 and J usage is TRBJ2-1; 9 nucleotides agree with TRBD1. The CDR3 runs 18 residues. Germline loops: CDR1 SGHDN, CDR2 FVKESK. V dropped 0 bases and J dropped 12; count of bases not matched to a gene: 18. CDR3 in DNA: TGTGCCAGCAGCCAAGATTTCTCTTCCGGGACAGGGTATCAGGTGCAGTTCTTC. It specifies CASSQDFSSGTGYQVQFF.